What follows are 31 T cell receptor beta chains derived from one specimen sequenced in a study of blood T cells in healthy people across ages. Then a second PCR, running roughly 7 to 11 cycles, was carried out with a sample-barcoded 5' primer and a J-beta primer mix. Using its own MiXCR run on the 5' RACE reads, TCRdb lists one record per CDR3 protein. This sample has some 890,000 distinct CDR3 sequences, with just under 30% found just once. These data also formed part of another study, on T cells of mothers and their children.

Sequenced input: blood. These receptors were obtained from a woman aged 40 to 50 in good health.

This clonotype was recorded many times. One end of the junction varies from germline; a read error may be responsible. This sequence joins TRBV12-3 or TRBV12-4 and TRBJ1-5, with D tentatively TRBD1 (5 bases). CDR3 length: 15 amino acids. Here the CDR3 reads CASSLGGVGNQPQHF. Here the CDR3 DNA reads TGTGCCAGCAGCTTAGGAGGGGTGGGCAATCAGCCCCAGCATTTT.

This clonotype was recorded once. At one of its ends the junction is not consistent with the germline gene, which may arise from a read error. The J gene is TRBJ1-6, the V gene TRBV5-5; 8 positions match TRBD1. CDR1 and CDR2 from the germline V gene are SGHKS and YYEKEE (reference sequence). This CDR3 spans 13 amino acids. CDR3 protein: CASSPTGGSPIHF. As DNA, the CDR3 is TGTGCCAGCAGCCCTACAGGGGGTTCACCCATCCACTTT.

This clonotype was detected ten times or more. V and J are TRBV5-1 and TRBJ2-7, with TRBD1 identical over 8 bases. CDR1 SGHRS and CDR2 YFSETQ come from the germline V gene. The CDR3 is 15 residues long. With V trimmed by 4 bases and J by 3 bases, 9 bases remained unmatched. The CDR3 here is CASSGDGGTGYEQYF. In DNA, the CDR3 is TGCGCCAGCAGCGGCGATGGCGGGACAGGCTACGAGCAGTACTTC.

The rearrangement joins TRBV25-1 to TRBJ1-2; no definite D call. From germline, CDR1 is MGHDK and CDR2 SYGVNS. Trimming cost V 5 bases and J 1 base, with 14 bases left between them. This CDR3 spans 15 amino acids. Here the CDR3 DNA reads TGTGCCAGCAGTTGGGGAGTGACTTTTAACTATGGCTACACCTTC. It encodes CASSWGVTFNYGYTF.

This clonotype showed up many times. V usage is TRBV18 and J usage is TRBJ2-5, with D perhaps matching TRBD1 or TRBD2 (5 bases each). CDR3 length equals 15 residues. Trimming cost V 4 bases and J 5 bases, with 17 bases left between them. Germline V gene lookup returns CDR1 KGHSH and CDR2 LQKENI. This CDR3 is CASSLSPGPTETQYF. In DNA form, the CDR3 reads TGTGCCAGCTCACTTTCACCGGGACCCACGGAGACCCAGTACTTC.

The CDR3 coding sequence is TGTGCCAGCAGCCCAACGGGGACCAGGTTAAACACTGAAGCTTTCTTT. It encodes CASSPTGTRLNTEAFF. This chain connects TRBV14 to TRBJ1-1; D is possibly TRBD1 (5 bases). The germline gives CDR1 SGHDN, CDR2 FVKESK. With 4 bases removed from V and 2 bases from J, the gap between germline ends came to 17 bases. The CDR3 extends over 16 amino acids.

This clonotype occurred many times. The CDR3 DNA follows: TGCAGTGCGGTACAGGGGTACGGCTACACCTTC. Its protein product is CSAVQGYGYTF. The V gene is TRBV20-1, the J gene TRBJ1-2; 7 nucleotides align to TRBD1. Germline V gene sequence: CDR1 DFQATT, CDR2 SNEGSKA (reference sequence). The CDR3 extends over 11 amino acids. With 6 bases clipped from V and 8 bases from J, the junction kept 6 bases outside the gene matches.

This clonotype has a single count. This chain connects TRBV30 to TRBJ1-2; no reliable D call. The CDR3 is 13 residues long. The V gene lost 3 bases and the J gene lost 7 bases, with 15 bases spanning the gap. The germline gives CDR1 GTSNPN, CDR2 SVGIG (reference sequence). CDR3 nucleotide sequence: TGTGCCTGGAGGCAGGCGGATGTTCGTGGCTACACCTTC. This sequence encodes CAWRQADVRGYTF.

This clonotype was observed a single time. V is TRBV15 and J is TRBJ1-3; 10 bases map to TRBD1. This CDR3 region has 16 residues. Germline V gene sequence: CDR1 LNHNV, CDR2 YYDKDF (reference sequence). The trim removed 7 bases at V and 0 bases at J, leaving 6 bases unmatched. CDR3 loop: CATTRDRGHSGNTIYF. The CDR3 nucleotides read TGTGCCACCACTAGGGACAGGGGCCACTCTGGAAACACCATATATTTT.

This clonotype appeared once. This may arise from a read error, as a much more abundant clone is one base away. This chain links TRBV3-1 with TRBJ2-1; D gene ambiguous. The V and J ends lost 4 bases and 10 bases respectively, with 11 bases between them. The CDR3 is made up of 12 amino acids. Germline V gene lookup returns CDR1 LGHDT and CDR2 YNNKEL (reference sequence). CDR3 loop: CASSPNRYEQFF. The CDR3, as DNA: TGTGCCAGCAGCCCTAACCGATACGAGCAGTTCTTC.

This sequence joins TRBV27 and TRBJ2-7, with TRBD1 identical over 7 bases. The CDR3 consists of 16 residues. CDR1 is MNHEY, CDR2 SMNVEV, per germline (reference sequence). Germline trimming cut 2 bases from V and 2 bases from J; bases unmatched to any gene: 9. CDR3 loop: CASSLVRGQDTYEQYF. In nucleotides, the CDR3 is TGTGCCAGCAGTTTAGTTCGAGGACAGGATACCTACGAGCAGTACTTC.

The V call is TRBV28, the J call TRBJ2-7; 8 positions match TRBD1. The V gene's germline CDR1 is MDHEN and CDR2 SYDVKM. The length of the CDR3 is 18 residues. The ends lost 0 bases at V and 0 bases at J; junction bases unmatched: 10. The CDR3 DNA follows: TGTGCCAGCAGTTTATGGGCCGCGGGGACAGGTGACTCCTACGAGCAGTACTTC. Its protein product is CASSLWAAGTGDSYEQYF.

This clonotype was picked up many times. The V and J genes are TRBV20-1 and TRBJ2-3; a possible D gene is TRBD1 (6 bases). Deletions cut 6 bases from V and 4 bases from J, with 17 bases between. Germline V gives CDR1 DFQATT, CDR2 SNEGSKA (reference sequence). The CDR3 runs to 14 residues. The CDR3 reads CSAHAIRTADTQYF. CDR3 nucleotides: TGCAGTGCCCACGCGATCCGGACAGCAGATACGCAGTATTTT.

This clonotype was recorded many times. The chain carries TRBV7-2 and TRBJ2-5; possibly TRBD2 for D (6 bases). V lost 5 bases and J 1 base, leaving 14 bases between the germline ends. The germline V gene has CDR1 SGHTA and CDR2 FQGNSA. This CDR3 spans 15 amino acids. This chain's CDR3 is CASSTVGGPQETQYF. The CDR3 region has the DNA TGTGCCAGCAGCACAGTGGGGGGTCCCCAAGAGACCCAGTACTTC.

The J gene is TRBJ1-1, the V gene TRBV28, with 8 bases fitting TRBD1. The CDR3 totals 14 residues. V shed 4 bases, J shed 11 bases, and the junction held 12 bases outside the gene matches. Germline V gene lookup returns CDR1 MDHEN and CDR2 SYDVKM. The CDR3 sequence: CASSYRPGGKSAFF. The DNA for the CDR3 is TGTGCCAGCAGTTACCGACCAGGGGGCAAGTCGGCTTTCTTT.

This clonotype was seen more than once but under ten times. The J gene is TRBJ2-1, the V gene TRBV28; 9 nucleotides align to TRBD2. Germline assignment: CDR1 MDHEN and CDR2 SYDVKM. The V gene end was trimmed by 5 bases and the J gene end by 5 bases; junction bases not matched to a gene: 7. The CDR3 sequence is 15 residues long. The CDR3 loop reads CASSPAAGGNNEQFF. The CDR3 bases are TGTGCCAGCAGTCCCGCAGCGGGGGGTAACAATGAGCAGTTCTTC.

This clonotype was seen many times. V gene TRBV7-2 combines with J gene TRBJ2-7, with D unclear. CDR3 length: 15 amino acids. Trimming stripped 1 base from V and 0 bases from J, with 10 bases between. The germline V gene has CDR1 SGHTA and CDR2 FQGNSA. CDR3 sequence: CASSLGLVFSYEQYF. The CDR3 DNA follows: TGTGCCAGCAGCTTAGGACTGGTTTTCTCCTACGAGCAGTACTTC.

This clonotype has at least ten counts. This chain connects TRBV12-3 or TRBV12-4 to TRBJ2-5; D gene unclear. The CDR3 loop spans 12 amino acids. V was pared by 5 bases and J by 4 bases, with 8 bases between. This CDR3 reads CASSGVRETQYF. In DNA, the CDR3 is TGTGCCAGCAGTGGAGTCCGAGAGACCCAGTACTTC.

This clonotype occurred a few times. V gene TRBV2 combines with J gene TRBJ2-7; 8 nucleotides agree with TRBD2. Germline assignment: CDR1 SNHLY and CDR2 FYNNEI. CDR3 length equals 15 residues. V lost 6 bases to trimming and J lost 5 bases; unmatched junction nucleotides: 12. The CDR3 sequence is CASSAPGLAFDEQYF. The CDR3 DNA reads TGTGCCAGCAGCGCACCCGGACTAGCCTTTGACGAGCAGTACTTC.

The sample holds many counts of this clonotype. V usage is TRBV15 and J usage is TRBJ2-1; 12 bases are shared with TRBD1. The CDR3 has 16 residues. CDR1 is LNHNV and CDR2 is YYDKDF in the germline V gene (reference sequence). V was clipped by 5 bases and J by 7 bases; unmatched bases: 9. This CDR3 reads CATSARDRGLGNEQFF. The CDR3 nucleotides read TGTGCCACCAGCGCCCGGGACAGGGGGCTGGGGAATGAGCAGTTCTTC.

The CDR3 protein is CASSQLPGGRSIIEQFF. The CDR3 bases are TGTGCCAGCAGCCAACTCCCAGGGGGCCGCTCTATTATTGAGCAGTTCTTC. The rearrangement uses TRBV14 and TRBJ2-1; TRBD1 matches at 8 bases. There are 17 residues in the CDR3. Losses at the gene ends were 2 bases for V and 9 bases for J; bases not matched to a gene: 15. Per germline, CDR1 SGHDN and CDR2 FVKESK.

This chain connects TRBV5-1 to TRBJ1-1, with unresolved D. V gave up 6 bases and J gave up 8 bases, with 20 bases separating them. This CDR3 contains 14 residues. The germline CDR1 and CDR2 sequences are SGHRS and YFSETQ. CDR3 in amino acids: CASTEQPGFVEAFF. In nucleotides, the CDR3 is TGCGCCAGCACGGAACAACCTGGTTTCGTCGAAGCTTTCTTT.

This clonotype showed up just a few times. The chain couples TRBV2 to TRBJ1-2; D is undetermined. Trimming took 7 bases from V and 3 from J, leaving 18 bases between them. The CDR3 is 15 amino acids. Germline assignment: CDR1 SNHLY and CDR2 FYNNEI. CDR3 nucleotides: TGTGCCAGCACTCGGAATGGAGGAGACCACTATGGCTACACCTTC. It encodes CASTRNGGDHYGYTF.

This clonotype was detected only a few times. CDR3 amino acids: CASSETGATGNYGYTF. CDR3 DNA sequence: TGTGCCAGCAGTGAGACGGGGGCTACAGGCAACTATGGCTACACCTTC. V gene TRBV25-1 combines with J gene TRBJ1-2; possibly TRBD1 for D (6 bases). CDR3 size: 16 residues. The V gene lost 3 bases and the J gene lost 2 bases, with 16 bases spanning the gap. Germline CDR1 and CDR2: MGHDK and SYGVNS.

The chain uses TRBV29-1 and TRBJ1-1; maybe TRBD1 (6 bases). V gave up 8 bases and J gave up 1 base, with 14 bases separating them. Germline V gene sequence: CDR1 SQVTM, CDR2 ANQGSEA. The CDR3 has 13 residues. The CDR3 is CSTGTSQNTEAFF. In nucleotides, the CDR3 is TGCAGCACGGGGACATCCCAGAACACTGAAGCTTTCTTT.

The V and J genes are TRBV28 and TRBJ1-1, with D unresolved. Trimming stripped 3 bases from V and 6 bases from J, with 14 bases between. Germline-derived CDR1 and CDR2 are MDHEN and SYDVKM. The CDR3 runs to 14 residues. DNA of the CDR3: TGTGCCAGCAGTTTGATGCTCAAGAAGGCTGAAGCTTTCTTT. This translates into CASSLMLKKAEAFF.

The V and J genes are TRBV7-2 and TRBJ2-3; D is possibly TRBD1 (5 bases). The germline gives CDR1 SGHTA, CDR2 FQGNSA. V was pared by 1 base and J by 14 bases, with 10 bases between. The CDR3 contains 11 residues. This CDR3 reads CASSLGQGSYF. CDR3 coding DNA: TGTGCCAGCAGCTTAGGGCAGGGATCGTATTTT.

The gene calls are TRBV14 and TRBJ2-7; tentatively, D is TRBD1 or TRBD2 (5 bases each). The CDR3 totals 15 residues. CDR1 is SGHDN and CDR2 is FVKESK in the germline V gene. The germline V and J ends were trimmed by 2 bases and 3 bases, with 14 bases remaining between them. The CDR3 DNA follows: TGTGCCAGCAGCCAATATGGGGGTCCGGACTACGAGCAGTACTTC. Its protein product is CASSQYGGPDYEQYF.

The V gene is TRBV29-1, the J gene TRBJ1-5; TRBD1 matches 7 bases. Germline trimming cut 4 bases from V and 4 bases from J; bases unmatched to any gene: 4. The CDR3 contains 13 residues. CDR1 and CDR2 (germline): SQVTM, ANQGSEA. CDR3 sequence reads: CSVAGQDNQPQHF. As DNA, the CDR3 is TGCAGCGTTGCAGGACAGGATAATCAGCCCCAGCATTTT.

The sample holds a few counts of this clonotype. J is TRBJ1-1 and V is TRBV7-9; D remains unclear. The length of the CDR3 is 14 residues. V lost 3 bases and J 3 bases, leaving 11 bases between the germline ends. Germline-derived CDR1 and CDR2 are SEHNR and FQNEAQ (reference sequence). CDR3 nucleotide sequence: TGTGCCAGCAGCTTGCGGGTGGGTGACACTGAAGCTTTCTTT. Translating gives CASSLRVGDTEAFF.

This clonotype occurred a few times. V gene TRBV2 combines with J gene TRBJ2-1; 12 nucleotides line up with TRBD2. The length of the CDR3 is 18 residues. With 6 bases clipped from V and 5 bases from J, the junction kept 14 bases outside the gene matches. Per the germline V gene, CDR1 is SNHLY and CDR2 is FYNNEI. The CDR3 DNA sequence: TGTGCCAGCAGCGGCGAGGGCGGACTAGCGGGGACACACAATGAGCAGTTCTTC. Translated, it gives CASSGEGGLAGTHNEQFF. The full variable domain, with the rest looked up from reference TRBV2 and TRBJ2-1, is EPEVTQTPSHQVTQMGQEVILRCVPISNHLYFYWYRQILGQKVEFLVSFYNNEISEKSEIFDDQFSVERPDGSNFTLKIRSTKLEDSAMYFCASSGEGGLAGTHNEQFFGPGTRLTVL.